Sequencing of this T cell receptor (beta chain) was carried out in a study of blood T cell repertoires in COVID-19. This clone was picked up a small number of times. Germline lookup yields CDR1 KGHSH and CDR2 LQKENI. The CDR3 consists of 16 residues. The V gene lost 3 bases and the J gene lost 0 bases, with 12 bases spanning the gap. Clones were sequenced by immunoSEQ multiplex PCR, and TCRdb holds only the in-frame ones, with some missing. The sample holds roughly 340,000 clones; over 75% are singletons and the top ten take roughly 2%. This chain links TRBV18 with TRBJ1-3, with D unresolved. The sequence was collected from a middle-aged man in a cohort exposed to, infected with or recovered from COVID-19 (not recorded which). What was sequenced was PBMCs or T cells enriched from blood (not recorded which). CDR3 loop: CASSPLTTSSGNTIYF. The CDR3, as DNA: TGTGCCAGCTCACCGCTCACGACAAGCTCTGGAAACACCATATATTTT.